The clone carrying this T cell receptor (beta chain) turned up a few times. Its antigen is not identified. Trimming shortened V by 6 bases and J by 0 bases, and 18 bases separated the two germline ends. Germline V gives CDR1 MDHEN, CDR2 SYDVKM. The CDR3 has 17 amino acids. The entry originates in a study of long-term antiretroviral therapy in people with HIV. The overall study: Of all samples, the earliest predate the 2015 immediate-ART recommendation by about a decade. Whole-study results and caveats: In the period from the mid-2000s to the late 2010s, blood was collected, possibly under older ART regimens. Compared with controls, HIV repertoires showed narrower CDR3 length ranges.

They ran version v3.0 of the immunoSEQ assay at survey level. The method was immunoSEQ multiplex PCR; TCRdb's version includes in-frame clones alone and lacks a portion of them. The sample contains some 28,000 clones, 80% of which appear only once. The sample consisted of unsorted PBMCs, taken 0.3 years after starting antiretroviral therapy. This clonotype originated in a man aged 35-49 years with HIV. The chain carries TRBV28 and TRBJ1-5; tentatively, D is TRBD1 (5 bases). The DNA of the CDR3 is TGTGCCAGCAGCCCACTCCGACAGCATTTTAGCAATCAGCCCCAGCATTTT. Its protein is CASSPLRQHFSNQPQHF.